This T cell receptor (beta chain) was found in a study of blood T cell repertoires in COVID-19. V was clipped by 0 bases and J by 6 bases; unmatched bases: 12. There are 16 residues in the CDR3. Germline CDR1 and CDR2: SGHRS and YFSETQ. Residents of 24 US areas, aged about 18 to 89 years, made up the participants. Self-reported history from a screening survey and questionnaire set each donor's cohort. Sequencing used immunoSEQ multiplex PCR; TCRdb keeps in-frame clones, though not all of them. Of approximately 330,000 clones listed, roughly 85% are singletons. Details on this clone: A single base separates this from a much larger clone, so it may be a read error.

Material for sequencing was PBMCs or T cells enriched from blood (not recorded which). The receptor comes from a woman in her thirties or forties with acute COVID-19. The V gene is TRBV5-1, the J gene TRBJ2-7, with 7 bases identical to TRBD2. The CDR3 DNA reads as TGCGCCAGCAGCTTGGATGGCTCGGGGGGAGGTGGCGAGCAGTACTTC. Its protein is CASSLDGSGGGGEQYF.